Sequencing of this TCR beta chain was carried out in a study of blood T cell repertoires in COVID-19. Looking at the study overall: COVID-19 samples collected from the United States, Italy and Spain covered acute and convalescent phases. From T cells, B-cell-depleted T cells, or PBMCs came the material, which was cDNA or gDNA.

The CDR3 is 13 residues long. Germline V lookup: CDR1 KGHDR, CDR2 SFDVKD. Trimming shortened V by 4 bases and J by 8 bases, and 13 bases separated the two germline ends. Original processing methods: Estimation of nucleated cell counts was performed using reference gene primer amplification. Generated by immunoSEQ multiplex PCR, the TCRdb table keeps only in-frame clones and is missing some. That table is the source of V, J and clone size, and D and trimming were worked out from the DNA. Here the sample spans roughly 280,000 clones, about nine tenths being singletons. The sequence was obtained from a man between 45 and 60 years old with acute or convalescent COVID-19. Sequencing was performed on peripheral blood. This chain links TRBV24-1 with TRBJ1-2; no clear D. The CDR3 nucleotides are TGTGCCACCAGTGACCCGAGGTCTGGCGGCTACACCTTC. As protein: CATSDPRSGGYTF.